Only a few counts were recorded for the clone carrying this TCR beta chain. The antigen remains unidentified. This sample stems from a study of OX40 agonist ivuxolimab in advanced cancers. Study context: Aged about 20 to 80 with a mean of approximately 60 years, they were 75% to 85% male. Among those treated, three patients had partial responses, one with hepatocellular carcinoma and two with cutaneous melanoma. Overall study results and limits: Relative to CD4+, CD8+ T cells held more expanded clones on average.

Germline V gives CDR1 WSHSY, CDR2 SAAADI. With 0 bases removed from V and 5 bases from J, the gap between germline ends came to 11 bases. This CDR3 has 15 residues. Clones were sequenced by immunoSEQ multiplex PCR, and TCRdb holds only the in-frame ones, with some missing. The top ten clones hold about 1% of a sample with roughly 48,000 clones, under 85% of them seen once. Autoimmune disease history or systemic immunosuppression disqualified patients. This TCR came from an adult with an advanced solid tumor such as melanoma, head and neck, liver or kidney cancer. V and J are TRBV10-2 and TRBJ2-1; D not certain. The starting material was CD4+ or CD8+ T cells sorted from blood, obtained in a trial of the OX40 agonist ivuxolimab. As DNA, the CDR3 is TGCGCCAGCAGTGAGTCGTTTGGTCTGCACAATGAGCAGTTCTTC. This sequence encodes CASSESFGLHNEQFF.